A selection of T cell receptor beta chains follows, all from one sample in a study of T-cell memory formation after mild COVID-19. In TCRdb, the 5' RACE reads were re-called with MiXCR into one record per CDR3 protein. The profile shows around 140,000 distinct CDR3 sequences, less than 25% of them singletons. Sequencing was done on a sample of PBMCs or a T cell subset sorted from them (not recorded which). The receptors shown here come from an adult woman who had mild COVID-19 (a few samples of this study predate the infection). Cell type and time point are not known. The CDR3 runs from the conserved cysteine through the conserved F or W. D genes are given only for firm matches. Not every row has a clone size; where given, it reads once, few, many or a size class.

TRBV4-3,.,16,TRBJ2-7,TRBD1,CASSQGAVDRVNEQYF,TGCGCCAGCAGCCAGGGTGCCGTGGACAGGGTGAACGAGCAGTACTTC
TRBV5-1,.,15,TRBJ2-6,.,CASSLGDSGANVLTF,TGCGCCAGCAGCTTGGGGGACTCTGGGGCCAACGTCCTGACTTTC
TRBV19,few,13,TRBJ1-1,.,CASSMGGGTEAFF,TGTGCCAGTAGTATGGGTGGCGGCACTGAAGCTTTCTTT
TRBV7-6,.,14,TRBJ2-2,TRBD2,CASGLAENTGELFF,TGTGCCAGCGGACTAGCGGAGAACACCGGGGAGCTGTTTTTT
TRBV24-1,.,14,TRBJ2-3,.,CATSRGVGTDTQYF,TGTGCCACCTCCAGAGGAGTGGGCACAGATACGCAGTATTTT
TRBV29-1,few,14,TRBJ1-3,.,CSVGSGLNGNTIYF,TGCAGCGTTGGTTCAGGACTTAACGGAAACACCATATATTTT
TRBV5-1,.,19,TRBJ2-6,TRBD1,CASSLGTGQVVSGANVLTF,TGCGCCAGCAGCTTGGGAACGGGACAGGTTGTCTCTGGGGCCAACGTCCTGACTTTC
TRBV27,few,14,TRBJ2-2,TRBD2,CASGLADPPGELFF,TGTGCCAGCGGACTAGCGGACCCCCCCGGGGAGCTGTTTTTT
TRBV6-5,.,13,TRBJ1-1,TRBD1,CASSLTGEDEAFF,TGTGCCAGCAGTCTGACAGGGGAGGATGAAGCTTTCTTT
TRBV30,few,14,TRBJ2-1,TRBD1,CAWIRDSSYNEQFF,TGTGCCTGGATCCGGGACAGCTCCTACAATGAGCAGTTCTTC
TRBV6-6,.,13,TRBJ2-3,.,CASSYISTDTQYF,TGTGCCAGCAGTTATATAAGCACAGATACGCAGTATTTT
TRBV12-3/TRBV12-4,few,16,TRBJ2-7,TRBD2,CASSGRAGRNSYEQYF,TGTGCCAGCAGTGGTCGAGCGGGAAGAAACTCCTACGAGCAGTACTTC
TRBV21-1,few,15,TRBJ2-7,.,CASSCYRPHFNEQYF,TGTGCCAGCAGCTGCTACCGGCCCCATTTTAACGAGCAGTACTTC
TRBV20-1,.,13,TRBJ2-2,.,CSASSTTTGELFF,TGCAGTGCCTCTAGCACTACCACCGGGGAGCTGTTTTTT
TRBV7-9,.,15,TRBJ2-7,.,CASSSLGTKLDEQYF,TGTGCCAGCAGCTCCTTGGGTACCAAACTCGACGAGCAGTACTTC